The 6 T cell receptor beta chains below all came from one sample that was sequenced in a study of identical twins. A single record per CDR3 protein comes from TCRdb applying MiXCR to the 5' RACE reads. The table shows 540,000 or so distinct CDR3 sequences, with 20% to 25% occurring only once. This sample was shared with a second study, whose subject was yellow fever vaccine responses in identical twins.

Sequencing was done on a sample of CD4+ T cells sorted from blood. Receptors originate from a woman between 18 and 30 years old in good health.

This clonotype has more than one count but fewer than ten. The CDR3 region is CASSSSDFYGYTF. The CDR3 bases are TGCGCCAGCAGCTCCAGCGATTTCTATGGCTACACCTTC. The rearrangement links TRBV5-1 to TRBJ1-2; D gene unclear. Germline V lookup: CDR1 SGHRS, CDR2 YFSETQ. V lost 3 bases to trimming and J lost 4 bases, with 10 bases between them. There are 13 residues in the CDR3. Full variable domain (remainder filled in from reference TRBV5-1 and TRBJ1-2): KAGVTQTPRYLIKTRGQQVTLSCSPISGHRSVSWYQQTPGQGLQFLFEYFSETQRNKGNFPGRFSGRQFSNSRSEMNVSTLELGDSALYLCASSSSDFYGYTFGSGTRLTVV.

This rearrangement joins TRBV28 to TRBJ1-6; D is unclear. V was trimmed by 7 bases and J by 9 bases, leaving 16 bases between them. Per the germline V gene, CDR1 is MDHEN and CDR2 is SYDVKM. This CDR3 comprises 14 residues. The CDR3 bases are TGTGCCAGCACCCTTGGTCAGTTCGGTTCACCCCTCCACTTT. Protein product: CASTLGQFGSPLHF.

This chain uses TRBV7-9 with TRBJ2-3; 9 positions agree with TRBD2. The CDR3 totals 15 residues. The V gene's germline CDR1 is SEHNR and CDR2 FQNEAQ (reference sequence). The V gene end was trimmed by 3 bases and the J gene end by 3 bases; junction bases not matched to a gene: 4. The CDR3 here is CASSFSGSRTDTQYF. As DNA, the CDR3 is TGTGCCAGCAGCTTTAGCGGGAGTAGAACAGATACGCAGTATTTT.

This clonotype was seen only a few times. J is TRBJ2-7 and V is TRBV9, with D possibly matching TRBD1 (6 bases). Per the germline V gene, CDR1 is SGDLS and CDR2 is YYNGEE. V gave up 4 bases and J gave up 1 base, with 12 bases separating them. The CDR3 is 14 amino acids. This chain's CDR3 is CASSTGTESYEQYF. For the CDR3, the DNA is TGTGCCAGCAGCACAGGGACCGAATCCTACGAGCAGTACTTC.

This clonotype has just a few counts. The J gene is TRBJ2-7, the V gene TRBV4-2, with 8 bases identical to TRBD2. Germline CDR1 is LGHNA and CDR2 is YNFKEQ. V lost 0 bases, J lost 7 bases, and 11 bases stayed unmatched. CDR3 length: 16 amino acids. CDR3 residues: CASSQDFSGAPLEQYF. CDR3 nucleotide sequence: TGTGCCAGCAGCCAAGATTTTAGCGGGGCACCTCTGGAGCAGTACTTC.

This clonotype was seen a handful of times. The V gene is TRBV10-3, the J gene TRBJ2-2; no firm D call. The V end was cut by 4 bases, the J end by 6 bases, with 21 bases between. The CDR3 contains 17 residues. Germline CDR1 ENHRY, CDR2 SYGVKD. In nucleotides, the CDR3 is TGTGCCATCAGTGCCCAATTAATTGCCCACCAATCCGGGGAGCTGTTTTTT. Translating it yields CAISAQLIAHQSGELFF.